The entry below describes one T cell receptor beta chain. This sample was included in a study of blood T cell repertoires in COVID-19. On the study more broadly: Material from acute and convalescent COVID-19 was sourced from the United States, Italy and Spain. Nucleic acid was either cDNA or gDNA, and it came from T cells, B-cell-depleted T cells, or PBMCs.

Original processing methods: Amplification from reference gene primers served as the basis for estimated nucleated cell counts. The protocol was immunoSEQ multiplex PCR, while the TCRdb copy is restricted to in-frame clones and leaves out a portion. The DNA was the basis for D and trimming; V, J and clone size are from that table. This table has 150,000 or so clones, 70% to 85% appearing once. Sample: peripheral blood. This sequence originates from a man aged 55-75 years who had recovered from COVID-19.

The CDR3 here is CASVRLSNQPQHF. DNA for the CDR3: TGTGCCAGCGTTAGACTTAGCAATCAGCCCCAGCATTTT. The chain recombines TRBV2 with TRBJ1-5, with unresolved D. This CDR3 region has 13 residues. V gave up 8 bases and J gave up 0 bases, with 8 bases separating them. Germline V gene sequence: CDR1 SNHLY, CDR2 FYNNEI.